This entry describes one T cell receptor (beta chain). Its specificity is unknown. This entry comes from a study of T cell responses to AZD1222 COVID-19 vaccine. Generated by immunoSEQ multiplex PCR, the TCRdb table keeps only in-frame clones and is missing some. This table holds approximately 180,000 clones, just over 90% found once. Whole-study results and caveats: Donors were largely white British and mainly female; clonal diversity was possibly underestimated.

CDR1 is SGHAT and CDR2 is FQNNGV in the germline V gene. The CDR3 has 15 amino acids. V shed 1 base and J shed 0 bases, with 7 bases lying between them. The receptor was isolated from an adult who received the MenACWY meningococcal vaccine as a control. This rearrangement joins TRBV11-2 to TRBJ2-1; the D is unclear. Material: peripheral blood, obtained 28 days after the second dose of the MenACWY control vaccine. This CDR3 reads CASSLGGSSYNEQFF. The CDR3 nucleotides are TGTGCCAGCAGCTTAGGGGGTAGCTCCTACAATGAGCAGTTCTTC.